One and the same sample provided the 13 T cell receptor beta chains below, sequenced in a study of shared clonotypes between healthy human individuals. Clones were read by immunoSEQ multiplex PCR, and TCRdb kept only the in-frame ones, dropping some. The table records over 950,000 clones, approximately 80% of them present only once. Sequenced: memory CD4+ T cells from PBMCs. The sample's subset: CD45RA-negative fraction. The receptors were sampled from a man between 18 and 35 years old in good health. Some clones in this sample may be carry-over from other donors' samples.

This chain connects TRBV28 to TRBJ2-7; D not certain. The ends were cut back, 4 bases at V and 5 bases at J, with 15 bases in the middle. From germline, CDR1 is MDHEN and CDR2 SYDVKM. The CDR3 length is 14 residues. CDR3 protein: CASSSPAAGDEQYF. The CDR3 nucleotides are TGTGCCAGCAGTTCCCCCGCCGCTGGGGACGAGCAGTACTTC.

This clone has a single count. The chain has TRBV4-1 and TRBJ2-7; D is unclear. Germline V CDR1 and CDR2: MGHRA, YSYEKL. Trimming took 1 base from V and 8 from J, leaving 15 bases between them. The length of the CDR3 is 14 residues. CDR3 loop: CASSQGPAARQQYF. The CDR3 coding sequence is TGCGCCAGCAGCCAAGGCCCGGCTGCACGGCAGCAGTACTTC.

The J gene is TRBJ1-4, the V gene TRBV7-2; a possible D gene is TRBD1 (6 bases). The CDR3 runs to 13 residues. V lost 3 bases and J 8 bases, leaving 10 bases between the germline ends. Germline assignment: CDR1 SGHTA and CDR2 FQGNSA. CDR3 in DNA: TGTGCCAGCAGCTTTAACAGGGAAGAAAAACTGTTTTTT. It codes for CASSFNREEKLFF.

The chain couples TRBV9 to TRBJ2-7, with 8 bases aligning to TRBD1. The J segment lost 3 bases and the V segment lost 0 bases, leaving 2 bases of the junction unmatched. This CDR3 is 14 amino acids long. Per germline, CDR1 SGDLS and CDR2 YYNGEE. The CDR3 region is CASSVGTGFYEQYF. Here the CDR3 DNA reads TGTGCCAGCAGCGTAGGGACAGGGTTCTACGAGCAGTACTTC.

This clone showed up many times. V and J are TRBV4-3 and TRBJ2-1; 9 bases are shared with TRBD2. This CDR3 is 13 amino acids long. Germline V lookup: CDR1 LGHNA, CDR2 YSLEER. Germline trimming cut 1 base from V and 15 bases from J; bases unmatched to any gene: 7. DNA of the CDR3: TGCGCCAGCAGCCAAGGAAGAGCGGGAGGTCGGTTCTTC. This sequence encodes CASSQGRAGGRFF.

Note on this clone: A clone one base away is much larger, so this may be a read error. V is TRBV28 and J is TRBJ2-5; 7 bases agree with TRBD1. With the DNA end fitting TRBJ2-7 better, the J assignment may be wrong. The CDR3 totals 15 residues. Germline V gene lookup returns CDR1 MDHEN and CDR2 SYDVKM. The CDR3 nucleotides are TGTGCCAGCAGTTCCCCGGGACAGAGCTCCTACGAGCAGTACTTC. Translated: CASSSPGQSSYEQYF.

The V and J genes are TRBV6-6 and TRBJ2-2, with a possible D match to TRBD2 (6 bases). This CDR3 region has 16 residues. V was cut by 0 bases and J by 7 bases, with 15 bases left in between. Germline-derived CDR1 and CDR2 are MNHNY and SVGAGI (reference sequence). For the CDR3, the DNA is TGTGCCAGCAGTTACTCGAAACGGGAGAAAAACGGGGAGCTGTTTTTT. Translation: CASSYSKREKNGELFF.

Only a few counts were recorded for this clone. The chain links TRBV11-3 to TRBJ2-3; possibly TRBD2 for D (6 bases). The CDR3 runs 18 residues. Trimming left V 1 base short and J 6 bases short, with 23 bases between. Germline CDR1 reads SGHNT; CDR2 reads YENEEA. In DNA form, the CDR3 reads TGTGCCAGCAGCTTAGGTTTATCGGCGGGACGGACCGGGGATACGCAGTATTTT. Translation gives CASSLGLSAGRTGDTQYF.

This chain uses TRBV7-2 with TRBJ1-2, with TRBD1 matching 10 bases. J lost 8 bases, V lost 5 bases, and 5 bases had no gene match. The germline V gene has CDR1 SGHTA and CDR2 FQGNSA. CDR3 length: 13 amino acids. The CDR3 region has the DNA TGTGCCAGCAGCCCCCGGACAGGGGGAGGCTACACCTTC. Protein sequence: CASSPRTGGGYTF.

The genes are TRBV19 and TRBJ2-4; no clear D. Looked up from germline, CDR1 is LNHDA and CDR2 is SQIVND (reference sequence). The CDR3 has 16 amino acids. The V end lost 4 bases, the J end lost 6 bases, and 19 bases lay between the germline ends. CDR3 coding DNA: TGTGCCAGTAGTACTCCTTCTTCCCGGACGGGAAACATTCAGTACTTC. This sequence encodes CASSTPSSRTGNIQYF.

This rearrangement joins TRBV5-1 to TRBJ1-1; a weak D match, TRBD1 (6 bases). Deletions cut 0 bases from V and 4 bases from J, with 16 bases between. CDR1 is SGHRS and CDR2 is YFSETQ in the germline V gene. CDR3 length: 16 residues. CDR3 nucleotide sequence: TGCGCCAGCAGCTTGGGGACCCCCGGGGGGCTCACTGAAGCTTTCTTT. This translates into CASSLGTPGGLTEAFF.

The chain couples TRBV7-2 to TRBJ2-1; 9 bases fit TRBD2. Germline V gives CDR1 SGHTA, CDR2 FQGNSA. Germline trimming cut 0 bases from V and 0 bases from J; bases unmatched to any gene: 9. The length of the CDR3 is 19 residues. CDR3 loop: CASSLAGWTSVSSYNEQFF. In DNA, the CDR3 is TGTGCCAGCAGCTTAGCAGGGTGGACTAGCGTTAGCTCCTACAATGAGCAGTTCTTC.

The rearrangement joins TRBV4-2 to TRBJ2-1; 8 bases align to TRBD2. Trimming cost V 0 bases and J 2 bases; bases outside gene matches: 3. The CDR3 has 16 residues. Germline V gene lookup returns CDR1 LGHNA and CDR2 YNFKEQ. The CDR3 is CASSQDELAAYNEQFF. As DNA, the CDR3 is TGTGCCAGCAGCCAAGATGAACTAGCGGCCTACAATGAGCAGTTCTTC.